Below are 10 T cell receptor beta chains sequenced from a single sample in a study of T cell repertoires in cytomegalovirus infection (dated by TCRdb to the late 2010s). The treatment or condition tag for this specimen amounts to: in vitro stimulation with specific CMV peptide epitopes to enrich CMV-specific T cells. This sample was sequenced with an Illumina HiSeq 1500. The public reads were reanalyzed by TCRdb: fastp trimming at Q25, MiXCR alignment, in-frame beta chains only. Every distinct CDR3 protein forms one entry, paired with its most common genes and DNA. Within this sample are approximately 1,000,000 distinct CDR3 sequences, with approximately 31% of them counted one time only. Over 13% of the sample is held by the ten biggest clonotypes. These TCRs are of unknown antigen specificity. Sample: cultured CD8+ T cells from PBMCs, taken from culture after CMV antigen stimulation. All receptors come from a human donor in good health (CMV status not recorded). Some clones in this sample may be carry-over from other donors' samples.

The chain is built from TRBV5-6 and TRBJ1-1; D remains unclear. CDR1 and CDR2 from the germline V gene are SGHDT and YYEEEE. The V end was cut by 2 bases, the J end by 4 bases, with 12 bases between. This CDR3 spans 14 amino acids. The DNA for the CDR3 is TGTGCCAGCAGCTTCCTTTTATTCGGCACTGAAGCTTTCTTT. Amino acid sequence: CASSFLLFGTEAFF.

To note about this clonotype: A much larger clone is a single base away; this may be a read error. The chain recombines TRBV12-3 or TRBV12-4 with TRBJ2-1; 9 bases are a match to TRBD2. The CDR3 runs to 16 residues. Unmatched junction bases numbered 8, after V lost 5 bases and J lost 3 bases. CDR3 DNA sequence: TGTGCCAGCAGTCCCAATAGCGGGAGCTTCTACAATGAGCAGTTCTTC. Protein: CASSPNSGSFYNEQFF.

This clonotype was detected a few times. J is TRBJ1-1 and V is TRBV6-2 or TRBV6-3; no firm D call. The CDR3 runs to 13 residues. Trimming took 7 bases from V and 0 from J, leaving 9 bases between them. Germline CDR1 MNHEY, CDR2 SVGEGT. The CDR3 region has the DNA TGTGCCAGCAATAAGGTAATGAACACTGAAGCTTTCTTT. Residues: CASNKVMNTEAFF.

This clonotype was seen a few times. The chain uses TRBV27 and TRBJ2-3, with D unclear. The V end was cut by 4 bases, the J end by 0 bases, with 14 bases between. The CDR3 contains 16 residues. Germline V lookup: CDR1 MNHEY, CDR2 SMNVEV (reference sequence). The CDR3 spells CASSSSWTFSTDTQYF. As DNA, the CDR3 is TGTGCCAGCAGTTCCTCGTGGACGTTTAGCACAGATACGCAGTATTTT.

This clonotype has ten or more counts. This chain uses TRBV5-4 with TRBJ1-1; no firm D call. V lost 3 bases, J lost 1 base, and 4 bases lay in between. The CDR3 loop spans 12 amino acids. The germline CDR1 and CDR2 sequences are SGHNT and YYREEE (reference sequence). The CDR3 sequence: CASSWENTEAFF. CDR3 nucleotide sequence: TGTGCCAGCAGCTGGGAGAACACTGAAGCTTTCTTT. Full variable domain (outside the CDR3, taken from reference TRBV5-4 and TRBJ1-1): ETGVTQSPTHLIKTRGQQVTLRCSSQSGHNTVSWYQQALGQGPQFIFQYYREEENGRGNFPPRFSGLQFPNYSSELNVNALELDDSALYLCASSWENTEAFFGQGTRLTVV.

This chain uses TRBV6-1 with TRBJ1-5; unclear D gene. Per germline, CDR1 MNHNS and CDR2 SASEGT. Trimming took off 6 bases at V and 5 bases at J, with 14 bases between the two ends. The CDR3 covers 14 residues. The CDR3 loop reads CASRRGYIDQPQHF. In DNA, the CDR3 is TGTGCCAGCAGAAGAGGGTATATCGATCAGCCCCAGCATTTT.

This clonotype was counted many times. V and J are TRBV12-3 or TRBV12-4 and TRBJ2-1; 16 nucleotides match TRBD2. Losses at the gene ends were 4 bases for V and 15 bases for J; bases not matched to a gene: 9. The length of the CDR3 is 15 residues. CDR3 protein: CASSWGLAGGPGPFF. The DNA of the CDR3 is TGTGCCAGCAGTTGGGGACTAGCGGGGGGGCCGGGTCCGTTCTTC.

This chain uses TRBV3-1 with TRBJ2-7; D uncertain. Germline V gene sequence: CDR1 LGHDT, CDR2 YNNKEL (reference sequence). The CDR3 has 14 amino acids. V was clipped by 1 base and J by 5 bases, with 12 bases between them. The CDR3 DNA reads as TGTGCCAGCAGCCAAGCCAGACCTTCAAACGAGCAGTACTTC. Protein product: CASSQARPSNEQYF.

This sequence joins TRBV14 and TRBJ2-1; D unclear. Germline CDR1 and CDR2: SGHDN and FVKESK. The CDR3 consists of 13 residues. Trimming removed 4 bases at V and 12 bases at J, with 16 bases between. This CDR3 reads CASSPYRYGGQFF. DNA for the CDR3: TGTGCCAGCAGCCCTTACAGATACGGTGGGCAGTTCTTC.

A few counts support this clonotype. Here the CDR3 reads CASGRRDRDNYGYTF. The CDR3 DNA sequence: TGTGCTAGTGGACGCCGGGACAGGGATAACTATGGCTACACCTTC. V usage is TRBV12-5 and J usage is TRBJ1-2; 9 bases match TRBD1. The CDR3 runs to 15 residues. Germline V gene sequence: CDR1 LGHNT, CDR2 FRNRAP. The ends lost 6 bases at V and 1 base at J; junction bases unmatched: 6.